A selection of T cell receptor beta chains follows, all from one sample in a study of T cell responses to AZD1222 COVID-19 vaccine. Only in-frame clones appear in the TCRdb table, and some are missing; sequencing was by immunoSEQ multiplex PCR. The sample lists some 120,000 clones, 87% occurring once. The sample in question was peripheral blood, obtained on day 0 of AZD1222 vaccination. The receptors were gathered from an adult in good health. Both conserved end residues are part of each CDR3. The D gene is left open where the match is weak. Rows give clone size only sometimes, using once, few, many, or a class for an expanded clone.

CDR3aa: CASSMGLSTDTQYF
CDR3nt: TGTGCCAGCAGCATGGGACTTTCCACAGATACGCAGTATTTT
v_gene: TRBV13
d_gene: .
abundance: .
j_gene: TRBJ2-3

CDR3aa: CASSGDRGRHTGELFF
CDR3nt: TGTGCCAGCAGCGGGGACAGGGGAAGGCACACCGGGGAGCTGTTTTTT
v_gene: TRBV3-1/TRBV3-2
d_gene: TRBD1
abundance: once
j_gene: TRBJ2-2

CDR3aa: CSVEDRSAIHFSGANVLTF
CDR3nt: TGCAGCGTTGAAGATCGATCAGCCATTCACTTCTCTGGGGCCAACGTCCTGACTTTC
v_gene: TRBV29-1
d_gene: .
abundance: .
j_gene: TRBJ2-6

CDR3aa: CASSLAPGTVNSPLHF
CDR3nt: TGTGCCAGCAGCTTGGCCCCCGGGACAGTAAATTCACCCCTCCACTTT
v_gene: TRBV5-4
d_gene: TRBD1
abundance: .
j_gene: TRBJ1-6

CDR3aa: CASGQGGSAGELFF
CDR3nt: TGTGCTAGTGGACAGGGGGGATCTGCCGGGGAGCTGTTTTTT
v_gene: TRBV12-5
d_gene: TRBD1
abundance: .
j_gene: TRBJ2-2

CDR3aa: CASSLGSAGSYNEQFF
CDR3nt: TGTGCCAGCAGCTTAGGCAGCGCTGGCTCCTACAATGAGCAGTTCTTC
v_gene: TRBV7-9
d_gene: .
abundance: .
j_gene: TRBJ2-1

CDR3aa: CASSYITGGSGNTIYF
CDR3nt: TGCGCCAGCAGCTATATAACAGGGGGCTCTGGAAACACCATATATTTT
v_gene: TRBV4-1
d_gene: TRBD1
abundance: .
j_gene: TRBJ1-3

CDR3aa: CASSLDASGGSQPQHF
CDR3nt: TGCGCCAGCAGCCTGGATGCCTCAGGGGGTAGTCAGCCCCAGCATTTT
v_gene: TRBV5-1
d_gene: TRBD1
abundance: .
j_gene: TRBJ1-5

CDR3aa: CASSQGVGAPSVETQYF
CDR3nt: TGTGCCAGCAGCCAAGGCGTAGGGGCTCCTTCGGTGGAGACCCAGTACTTC
v_gene: TRBV3-1/TRBV3-2
d_gene: .
abundance: .
j_gene: TRBJ2-5

CDR3aa: CASSEVFGPLGTNEKLFF
CDR3nt: TGTGCCAGCAGTGAAGTGTTCGGCCCGCTGGGGACTAATGAAAAACTGTTTTTT
v_gene: TRBV6-1
d_gene: .
abundance: .
j_gene: TRBJ1-4

CDR3aa: CATSDPRTASTGELFF
CDR3nt: TGTGCCACCAGTGACCCAAGGACAGCGTCAACCGGGGAGCTGTTTTTT
v_gene: TRBV24-1
d_gene: .
abundance: .
j_gene: TRBJ2-2

CDR3aa: CASSQVGTMLALGNNEQFF
CDR3nt: TGCGCCAGCAGCCAAGTGGGAACTATGCTTGCCTTAGGGAACAATGAGCAGTTCTTC
v_gene: TRBV4-1
d_gene: .
abundance: .
j_gene: TRBJ2-1

CDR3aa: CASSLELAGPYEQYF
CDR3nt: TGTGCCAGCAGCTTGGAACTAGCGGGGCCCTACGAGCAGTACTTC
v_gene: TRBV5-4
d_gene: TRBD2
abundance: .
j_gene: TRBJ2-7

CDR3aa: CASNSRAAGEQYF
CDR3nt: TGTGCCAGCAACTCCCGGGCGGCGGGGGAGCAGTACTTC
v_gene: TRBV9
d_gene: .
abundance: .
j_gene: TRBJ2-7

CDR3aa: CASSEGAGRYEQYF
CDR3nt: TGTGCCAGCAGTGAAGGAGCGGGCCGCTACGAGCAGTACTTC
v_gene: TRBV25-1
d_gene: .
abundance: .
j_gene: TRBJ2-7

CDR3aa: CASSYAGNQPQHF
CDR3nt: TGTGCCAGCAGCTATGCGGGCAATCAGCCCCAGCATTTT
v_gene: TRBV14
d_gene: .
abundance: .
j_gene: TRBJ1-5

CDR3aa: CASSVGTGEGNQPQHF
CDR3nt: TGTGCCAGCAGCGTAGGAACCGGGGAAGGCAATCAGCCCCAGCATTTT
v_gene: TRBV9
d_gene: .
abundance: .
j_gene: TRBJ1-5